This entry describes one T cell receptor (beta chain). The CDR3 sequence is 14 residues long. The germline V gene has CDR1 LGHDT and CDR2 YNNKEL (reference sequence). V lost 0 bases and J 4 bases, leaving 9 bases between the germline ends. Random hexamers were used to reverse transcribe the RNA input (0.5 to 1 ug). TCRdb passed the immunoSEQ multiplex PCR reads through MiXCR, listing each CDR3 protein once. The data show over 100,000 distinct CDR3 sequences, with about nine tenths seen just once and around 0.14% held by the top ten. This sample is drawn from a study of CD8 T cells in Susac syndrome. The V call is TRBV3-1, the J call TRBJ1-2, with D hard to call. Sequenced sample: CD4+ T cells from PBMCs. The source is a human donor in good health. The CDR3 nucleotides are TGTGCCAGCAGCCAAGAAAGCACAGCCTATGGCTACACCTTC. Protein: CASSQESTAYGYTF.